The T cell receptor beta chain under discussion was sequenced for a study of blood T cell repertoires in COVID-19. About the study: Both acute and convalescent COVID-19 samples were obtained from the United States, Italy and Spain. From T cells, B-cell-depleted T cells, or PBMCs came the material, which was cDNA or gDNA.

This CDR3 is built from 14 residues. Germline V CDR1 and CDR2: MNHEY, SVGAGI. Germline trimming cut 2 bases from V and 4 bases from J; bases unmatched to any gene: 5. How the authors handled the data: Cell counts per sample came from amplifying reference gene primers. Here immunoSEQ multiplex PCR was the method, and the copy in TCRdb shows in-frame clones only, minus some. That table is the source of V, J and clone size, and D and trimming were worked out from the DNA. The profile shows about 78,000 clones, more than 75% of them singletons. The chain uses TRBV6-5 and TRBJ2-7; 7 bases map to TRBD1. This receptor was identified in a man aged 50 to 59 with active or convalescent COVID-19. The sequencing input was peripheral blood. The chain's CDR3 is CASSYGRDSYEQYV. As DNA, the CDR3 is TGTGCCAGCAGTTACGGCCGGGACAGTTACGAGCAGTACGTC.